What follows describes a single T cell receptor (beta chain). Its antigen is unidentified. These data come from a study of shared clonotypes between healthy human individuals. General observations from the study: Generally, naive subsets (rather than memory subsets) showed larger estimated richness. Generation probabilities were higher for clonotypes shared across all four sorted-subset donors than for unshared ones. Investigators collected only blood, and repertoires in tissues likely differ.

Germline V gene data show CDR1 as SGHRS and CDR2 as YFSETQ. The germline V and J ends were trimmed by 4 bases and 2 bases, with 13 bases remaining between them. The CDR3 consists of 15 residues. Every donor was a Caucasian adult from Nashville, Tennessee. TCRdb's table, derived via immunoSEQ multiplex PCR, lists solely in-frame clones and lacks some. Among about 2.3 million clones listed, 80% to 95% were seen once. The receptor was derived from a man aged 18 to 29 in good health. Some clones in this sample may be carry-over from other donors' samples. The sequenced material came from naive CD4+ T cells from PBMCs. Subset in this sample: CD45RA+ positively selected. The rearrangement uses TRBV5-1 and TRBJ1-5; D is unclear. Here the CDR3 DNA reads TGCGCCAGCAGCGCCGGCGCAGAGGGCAATCAGCCCCAGCATTTT. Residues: CASSAGAEGNQPQHF.